This T cell receptor (beta chain) is drawn from a study of T cells after posttransplantation cyclophosphamide. Comment on this clone: The target antigen is unknown.

Treatment was busulfan-fludarabine conditioning, a marrow graft, and cyclophosphamide on days +3 and +4. The study's findings and limits: Donor-recipient repertoire similarity was low at 1-2 months, rising over year one. Tissue-infiltrating T cells from skin or gut overlapped little with blood T cells. After PTCy, TRB diversity resembled that of CNI/methotrexate controls.

Repertoires were generated with immunoSEQ multiplex PCR, while TCRdb's copy carries only in-frame clones and drops some. The data show tens of thousands of clones, 90% seen once. Germline-derived CDR1 and CDR2 are SEHNR and FQNEAQ (reference sequence). Trimming pared 0 bases from V and 8 bases from J, leaving 11 bases between. The CDR3 loop spans 15 amino acids. The clonotype comes from a male patient between 55 and 70 years old who received an allogeneic stem cell transplant from a related donor and was CMV-positive. Some T cells may have come from the graft donor. The material sequenced was PBMCs, taken about 64 days after allogeneic stem cell transplant with posttransplant cyclophosphamide. The chain employs TRBV7-9 and TRBJ1-6, with a possible D match to TRBD1 (6 bases). This chain's CDR3 is CASSLAWTEDSPLHF. The CDR3 region has the DNA TGTGCCAGCAGCTTAGCGTGGACAGAGGATTCACCCCTCCACTTT.